What follows describes a single T cell receptor beta chain. The CDR3 is made up of 14 amino acids. CDR1 and CDR2 from the germline V gene are SQVTM and ANQGSEA. V trimming: 4 bases; J trimming: 4 bases; junction bases outside the gene matches: 6. The protocol was immunoSEQ multiplex PCR, while the TCRdb copy is restricted to in-frame clones and leaves out a portion. The data contain approximately 170,000 clones, 85% to 90% of them singletons. This specimen belongs to a study of blood T cell repertoires in COVID-19. This TCR was recovered from a man aged 18-30 years with active or convalescent COVID-19. The chain recombines TRBV29-1 with TRBJ2-5; 10 positions agree with TRBD1. Sequences were obtained from peripheral blood. The CDR3 region is CSVGWDRGRETQYF. The CDR3 bases are TGCAGCGTTGGTTGGGACAGGGGACGAGAGACCCAGTACTTC.